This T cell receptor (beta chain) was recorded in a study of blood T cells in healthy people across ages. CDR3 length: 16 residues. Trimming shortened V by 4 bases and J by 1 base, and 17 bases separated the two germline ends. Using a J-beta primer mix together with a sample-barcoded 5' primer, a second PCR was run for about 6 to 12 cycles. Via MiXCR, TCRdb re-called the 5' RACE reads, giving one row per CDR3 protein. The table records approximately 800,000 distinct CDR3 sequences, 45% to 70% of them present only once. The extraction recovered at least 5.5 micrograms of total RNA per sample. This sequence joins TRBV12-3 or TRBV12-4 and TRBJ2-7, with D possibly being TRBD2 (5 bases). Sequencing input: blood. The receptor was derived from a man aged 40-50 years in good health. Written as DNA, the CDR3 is TGTGCCAGCAGTTCGCGCCTCGGGGAACATTCCTACGAGCAGTACTTC. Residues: CASSSRLGEHSYEQYF.